The 7 T cell receptor beta chains listed next were all sequenced from one sample in a study of T cell repertoires in cytomegalovirus infection. TCRdb used MiXCR to reprocess the reads, holding one entry per CDR3 protein. In the table there are hundreds of thousands of distinct CDR3 sequences, approximately 10% of which are singletons. Sequencing was done on a sample of PBMCs. These receptors all stem from a human donor in good health (CMV status not recorded). Some clones in this sample may be carry-over from other donors' samples.

This clonotype appeared many times. The J gene is TRBJ1-5, the V gene TRBV7-2; 11 nucleotides agree with TRBD1. Trimming removed 4 bases from V and 3 bases from J; junction bases left unmatched: 5. This CDR3 comprises 16 residues. CDR1 SGHTA and CDR2 FQGNSA come from the germline V gene. The CDR3 is CASSWRTGGHNQPQHF. In DNA, the CDR3 is TGTGCCAGCAGCTGGCGGACAGGGGGCCACAATCAGCCCCAGCATTTT.

This clonotype was observed at least ten times. V and J are TRBV10-2 and TRBJ1-1; TRBD1 agrees at 8 bases. Trimming at V came to 8 bases and at J to 6 bases, leaving 5 bases not matched to a gene. This CDR3 has 12 residues. CDR1 is WSHSY and CDR2 is SAAADI in the germline V gene. CDR3 DNA: TGCGCCAGCCAGGGGGCGAGAGCTGAAGCTTTCTTT. It specifies CASQGARAEAFF.

This clonotype was picked up many times. The chain links TRBV25-1 to TRBJ2-3; maybe TRBD2 (7 bases). With 6 bases removed from V and 0 bases from J, the gap between germline ends came to 22 bases. Germline assignment: CDR1 MGHDK and CDR2 SYGVNS. CDR3 size: 18 residues. The CDR3 reads CASSSLIGGGGSTDTQYF. The DNA for the CDR3 is TGTGCCAGCAGCTCCCTCATAGGGGGGGGAGGAAGCACAGATACGCAGTATTTT. Filled out from reference TRBV25-1 and TRBJ2-3, the complete variable domain reads EADIYQTPRYLVIGTGKKITLECSQTMGHDKMYWYQQDPGMELHLIHYSYGVNSTEKGDLSSESTVSRIRTEHFPLTLESARPSHTSQYLCASSSLIGGGGSTDTQYFGPGTRLTVL.

In its sample, this clonotype was seen a few times. The chain carries TRBV3-1 and TRBJ2-1; the match to TRBD2 covers 13 bases. Unmatched junction bases numbered 12, after V lost 4 bases and J lost 12 bases. There are 16 residues in the CDR3. Germline V CDR1 and CDR2: LGHDT, YNNKEL (reference sequence). The CDR3 is CASSPQGTSGGARQFF. CDR3 sequence (DNA): TGTGCCAGCAGCCCCCAAGGAACTAGCGGGGGGGCTAGGCAGTTCTTC.

The table lists this clonotype with many counts. The chain uses TRBV7-2 and TRBJ2-1; 8 bases agree with TRBD2. This CDR3 comprises 16 residues. Germline lookup yields CDR1 SGHTA and CDR2 FQGNSA. Germline trimming cut 3 bases from V and 0 bases from J; bases unmatched to any gene: 4. CDR3 protein: CASSFRGGGSYNEQFF. The CDR3 bases are TGTGCCAGCAGCTTTCGGGGGGGGGGCTCCTACAATGAGCAGTTCTTC.

This clonotype has just a few counts. The chain uses TRBV29-1 and TRBJ2-3, with D tentatively TRBD2 (5 bases). Germline V gene sequence: CDR1 SQVTM, CDR2 ANQGSEA. This CDR3 has 14 residues. Trimming removed 4 bases from V and 0 bases from J, with 11 bases in between. CDR3 DNA sequence: TGCAGCGTTGTACCGGGGAGTAGCACAGATACGCAGTATTTT. Its protein product is CSVVPGSSTDTQYF.

This clonotype was counted ten times or more. The chain has TRBV6-6 and TRBJ2-3; 14 positions agree with TRBD2. The CDR3 spans 17 residues. The ends lost 0 bases at V and 5 bases at J; junction bases unmatched: 4. Germline assignment: CDR1 MNHNY and CDR2 SVGAGI (reference sequence). The CDR3 spells CASSYSTSGGAGDTQYF. For the CDR3, the DNA is TGTGCCAGCAGTTACTCGACTAGCGGGGGGGCAGGAGATACGCAGTATTTT.